These 19 T cell receptor beta chains were sequenced from one sample in a study of blood T cell repertoires in COVID-19. Only in-frame clones appear in the TCRdb table, and some are missing; sequencing was by immunoSEQ multiplex PCR. The sample records 95,000 to 110,000 clones, over 60% being singletons. Sequencing was performed on peripheral blood. The source is a man in his 70s with acute or convalescent COVID-19.

This chain links TRBV13 with TRBJ2-5, with D maybe TRBD1 (6 bases). This CDR3 region has 17 residues. Trimming removed 0 bases from V and 4 bases from J, with 18 bases in between. CDR1 PRHDT and CDR2 FYEKMQ come from the germline V gene (reference sequence). The CDR3 spells CASSLGRAGARGETQYF. CDR3 nucleotides: TGTGCCAGCAGCTTAGGCCGTGCAGGGGCCAGAGGAGAGACCCAGTACTTC.

J is TRBJ2-3 and V is TRBV5-8; D uncertain. Per germline, CDR1 SGHTS and CDR2 YDEGEE. The V end was cut by 10 bases, the J end by 0 bases, with 9 bases between. The CDR3 totals 12 residues. As DNA, the CDR3 is TGTGCCGGTCTATTTAGCACAGATACGCAGTATTTT. It encodes CAGLFSTDTQYF. The full variable domain, rest sourced from reference TRBV5-8 and TRBJ2-3, is EAGVTQSPTHLIKTRGQQATLRCSPISGHTSVYWYQQALGLGLQFLLWYDEGEERNRGNFPPRFSGRQFPNYSSELNVNALELEDSALYLCAGLFSTDTQYFGPGTRLTVL.

J is TRBJ1-1 and V is TRBV11-3, with a tentative D call TRBD1 (5 bases). The V gene lost 5 bases and the J gene lost 1 base, with 11 bases spanning the gap. Germline V gene sequence: CDR1 SGHNT, CDR2 YENEEA. This CDR3 is 14 amino acids long. The CDR3 region has the DNA TGTGCCAGCAGCCTTAGCGGGGGGAACACTGAAGCTTTCTTT. Protein sequence: CASSLSGGNTEAFF.

CDR3 DNA: TGTGCCAGTAGTATAACCCGGGACAGGGACCCCTACGAGCAGTACTTC. Translation gives CASSITRDRDPYEQYF. The chain carries TRBV19 and TRBJ2-7, with 9 bases fitting TRBD1. CDR3 length: 16 residues. Germline V gene sequence: CDR1 LNHDA, CDR2 SQIVND (reference sequence). V lost 2 bases and J lost 2; bases outside the gene matches: 7.

This sequence joins TRBV10-3 and TRBJ1-4; TRBD1 is a possible D gene (5 bases). V was shortened by 9 bases and J by 2 bases, with 7 bases between the two germline ends. Germline V CDR1 and CDR2: ENHRY, SYGVKD. CDR3 length: 12 amino acids. This CDR3 reads CAIGATNEKLFF. The CDR3 nucleotides read TGTGCCATAGGGGCGACTAATGAAAAACTGTTTTTT.

This chain uses TRBV12-3 or TRBV12-4 with TRBJ2-7, with D unclear. The CDR3 covers 12 residues. V was cut by 3 bases and J by 5 bases, with 8 bases left in between. The CDR3 nucleotides read TGTGCCAGCAGTTTCGTCACAGACGAGCAGTACTTC. Translating it yields CASSFVTDEQYF.

This clone was seen more than once but under ten times. The junction shows a germline mismatch at one end, possibly a read error. The V call is TRBV6-6, the J call TRBJ1-3; 7 bases agree with TRBD1. The germline CDR1 and CDR2 sequences are MNHNY and SVGAGI (reference sequence). The CDR3 is made up of 15 amino acids. The CDR3 nucleotides are TGTGCCAGCAGTTACGTCACAGGGGATGGAGACACCATATATTTT. Translation gives CASSYVTGDGDTIYF.

The chain couples TRBV4-3 to TRBJ1-6, with 7 nucleotides matching TRBD1. Looked up from germline, CDR1 is LGHNA and CDR2 is YSLEER. The V segment lost 0 bases and the J segment 10 bases; nucleotides outside the gene matches: 9. The CDR3 length is 16 residues. The DNA for the CDR3 is TGCGCCAGCAGCCAAGATCCACAGGGGATGGGCTCACCCCTCCACTTT. The encoded protein is CASSQDPQGMGSPLHF.

The genes are TRBV6-5 and TRBJ2-3; tentatively, D is TRBD1 (6 bases). Trimming stripped 7 bases from V and 0 bases from J, with 11 bases between. Germline assignment: CDR1 MNHEY and CDR2 SVGAGI. CDR3 length equals 14 residues. CDR3 sequence (DNA): TGTGCCAGCACCCGGGACACTAGCACAGATACGCAGTATTTT. It codes for CASTRDTSTDTQYF.

For this clone: Germline and junction disagree at one end, which may indicate a read error. This chain connects TRBV9 to TRBJ2-5; 11 nucleotides agree with TRBD2. CDR1 and CDR2 from the germline V gene are SGDLS and YYNGEE. This CDR3 is 16 amino acids long. The CDR3 sequence is CARSVGSGGGQETQYF. In nucleotides, the CDR3 is TGTGCCCGCAGCGTAGGTAGCGGGGGGGGACAAGAGACCCAGTACTTC.

The rearrangement links TRBV5-1 to TRBJ1-4, with TRBD1 as a possible D gene (5 bases). The V end lost 1 base, the J end lost 3 bases, and 7 bases lay between the germline ends. This CDR3 spans 14 amino acids. Germline loops: CDR1 SGHRS, CDR2 YFSETQ. The CDR3 reads CASSLRQPNEKLFF. The CDR3 bases are TGCGCCAGCAGCTTGCGACAGCCTAATGAAAAACTGTTTTTT.

This clone was seen a few times. Here the CDR3 reads CASSFAGTGYSPLHF. The DNA of the CDR3 is TGTGCCAGCAGTTTCGCCGGGACAGGGTATTCACCCCTCCACTTT. The chain uses TRBV27 and TRBJ1-6; 9 bases match TRBD1. From germline, CDR1 is MNHEY and CDR2 SMNVEV (reference sequence). J lost 8 bases, V lost 3 bases, and 5 bases had no gene match. The CDR3 sequence is 15 residues long.

The CDR3 sequence: CASGPRTGSSYEQYF. The CDR3 region has the DNA TGTGCCAGTGGACCCCGGACAGGGAGCTCCTACGAGCAGTACTTC. The V call is TRBV19, the J call TRBJ2-7, with TRBD1 matching 8 bases. Germline values: CDR1 LNHDA, CDR2 SQIVND (reference sequence). The CDR3 is 15 residues long. Trimming removed 8 bases from V and 0 bases from J; junction bases left unmatched: 9.

The V and J genes are TRBV6-5 and TRBJ2-1, with TRBD2 identical over 7 bases. V was pared by 6 bases and J by 4 bases, with 3 bases of the junction left unmatched. Germline values: CDR1 MNHEY, CDR2 SVGAGI. This CDR3 spans 13 amino acids. In nucleotides, the CDR3 is TGTGCCAGCAGGCCCGGGGGGTACAATGAGCAGTTCTTC. Its protein product is CASRPGGYNEQFF.

The genes are TRBV27 and TRBJ2-1, with TRBD2 as a possible D gene (6 bases). The ends were cut back, 0 bases at V and 0 bases at J, with 9 bases in the middle. CDR1 and CDR2 from the germline V gene are MNHEY and SMNVEV (reference sequence). The CDR3 sequence is 16 residues long. The CDR3 reads CASSLSGLSSYNEQFF. CDR3 coding DNA: TGTGCCAGCAGTTTATCGGGACTCAGCTCCTACAATGAGCAGTTCTTC.

The chain joins TRBV5-6 to TRBJ1-1; perhaps TRBD1 as D (6 bases). The germline V and J ends were trimmed by 2 bases and 1 base, with 9 bases remaining between them. This CDR3 contains 14 residues. The germline gives CDR1 SGHDT, CDR2 YYEEEE. The CDR3 DNA reads TGTGCCAGCAGCTTCCCGACAGGGAACACTGAAGCTTTCTTT. Protein product: CASSFPTGNTEAFF.

The V gene is TRBV6-5, the J gene TRBJ1-3; TRBD1 aligns across 9 bases. This CDR3 has 15 residues. Germline lookup yields CDR1 MNHEY and CDR2 SVGAGI. The V gene end was trimmed by 10 bases and the J gene end by 4 bases; junction bases not matched to a gene: 11. CDR3 loop: CATGLQGARGNTIYF. CDR3 bases: TGTGCCACCGGACTACAGGGGGCGCGGGGAAACACCATATATTTT.

The gene calls are TRBV12-5 and TRBJ2-2; the D gene is possibly TRBD1 (6 bases). V was trimmed by 1 base and J by 3 bases, leaving 27 bases between them. This CDR3 is built from 21 residues. CDR1 and CDR2 (germline): LGHNT, FRNRAP. CDR3: CASGLATISGHSLGDTGELFF. The CDR3 nucleotides read TGTGCTAGTGGTTTGGCTACGATCTCGGGACACTCTTTAGGGGACACCGGGGAGCTGTTTTTT.

V gene TRBV10-3 combines with J gene TRBJ2-5; TRBD2 agrees at 10 bases. V gave up 4 bases and J gave up 5 bases; unmatched junction bases: 7. The CDR3 consists of 15 residues. Germline V gives CDR1 ENHRY, CDR2 SYGVKD. For the CDR3, the DNA is TGTGCCATCAGTGGCGAGGGACTAGCGAGTGAGACCCAGTACTTC. Translation gives CAISGEGLASETQYF.